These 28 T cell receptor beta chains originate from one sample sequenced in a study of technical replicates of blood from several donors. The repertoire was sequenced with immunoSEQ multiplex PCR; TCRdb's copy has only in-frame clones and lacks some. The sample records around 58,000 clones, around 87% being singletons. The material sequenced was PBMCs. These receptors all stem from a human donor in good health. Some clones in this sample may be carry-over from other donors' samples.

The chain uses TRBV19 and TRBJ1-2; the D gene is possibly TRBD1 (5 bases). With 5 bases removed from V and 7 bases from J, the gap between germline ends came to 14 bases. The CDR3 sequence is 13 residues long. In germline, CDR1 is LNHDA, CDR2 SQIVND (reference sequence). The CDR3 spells CASSVDDRGGYTF. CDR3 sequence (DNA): TGTGCCAGTAGTGTGGACGATAGGGGTGGCTACACCTTC.

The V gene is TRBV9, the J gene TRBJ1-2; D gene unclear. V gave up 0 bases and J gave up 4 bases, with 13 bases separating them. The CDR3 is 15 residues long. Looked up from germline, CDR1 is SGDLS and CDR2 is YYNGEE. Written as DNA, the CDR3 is TGTGCCAGCAGCGTAGGGGCTGGGTACAGCTATGGCTACACCTTC. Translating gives CASSVGAGYSYGYTF.

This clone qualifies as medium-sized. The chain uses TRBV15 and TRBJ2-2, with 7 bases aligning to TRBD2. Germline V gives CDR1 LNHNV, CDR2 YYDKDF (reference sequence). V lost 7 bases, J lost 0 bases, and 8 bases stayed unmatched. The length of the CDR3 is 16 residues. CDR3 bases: TGTGCCACCAAGGGAGGGTTATCAGCGAACACCGGGGAGCTGTTTTTT. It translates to CATKGGLSANTGELFF.

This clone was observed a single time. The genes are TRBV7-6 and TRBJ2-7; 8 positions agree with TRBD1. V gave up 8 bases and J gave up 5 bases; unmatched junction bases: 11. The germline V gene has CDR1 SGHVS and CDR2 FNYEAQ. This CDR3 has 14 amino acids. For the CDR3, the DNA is TGTGCCAGCTCCCCCGGACAGGGATCGAACGAGCAGTACTTC. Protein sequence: CASSPGQGSNEQYF.

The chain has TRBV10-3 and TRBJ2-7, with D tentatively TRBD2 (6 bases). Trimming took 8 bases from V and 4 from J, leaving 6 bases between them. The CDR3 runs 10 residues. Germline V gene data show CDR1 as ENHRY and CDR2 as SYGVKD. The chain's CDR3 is CAIGGYEQYF. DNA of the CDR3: TGTGCCATCGGGGGGTACGAGCAGTACTTC.

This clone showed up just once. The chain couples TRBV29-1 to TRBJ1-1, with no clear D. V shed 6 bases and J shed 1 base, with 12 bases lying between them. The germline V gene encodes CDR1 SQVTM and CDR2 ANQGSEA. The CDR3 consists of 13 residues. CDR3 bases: TGCAGCGTACCTAAAAACTCGAACACTGAAGCTTTCTTT. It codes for CSVPKNSNTEAFF.

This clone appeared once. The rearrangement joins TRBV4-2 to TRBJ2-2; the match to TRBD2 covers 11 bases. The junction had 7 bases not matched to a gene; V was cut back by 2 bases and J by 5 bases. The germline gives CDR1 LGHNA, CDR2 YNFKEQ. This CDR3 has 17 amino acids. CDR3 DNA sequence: TGTGCCAGCAGCCAACTCGGACTAGCGGGCGCAACCGGGGAGCTGTTTTTT. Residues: CASSQLGLAGATGELFF.

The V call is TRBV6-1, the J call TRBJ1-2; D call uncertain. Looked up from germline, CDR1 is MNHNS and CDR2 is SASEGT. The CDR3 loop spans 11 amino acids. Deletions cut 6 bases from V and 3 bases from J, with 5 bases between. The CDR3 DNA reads TGTGCCAGCAGCCCGGACTATGGCTACACCTTC. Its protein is CASSPDYGYTF.

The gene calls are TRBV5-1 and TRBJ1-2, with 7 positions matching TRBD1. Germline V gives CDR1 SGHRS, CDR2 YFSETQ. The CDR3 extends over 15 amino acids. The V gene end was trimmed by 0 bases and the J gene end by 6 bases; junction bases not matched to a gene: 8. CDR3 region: CASSLGEGARDGYTF. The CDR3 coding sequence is TGCGCCAGCAGCTTGGGTGAGGGGGCGAGAGATGGCTACACCTTC.

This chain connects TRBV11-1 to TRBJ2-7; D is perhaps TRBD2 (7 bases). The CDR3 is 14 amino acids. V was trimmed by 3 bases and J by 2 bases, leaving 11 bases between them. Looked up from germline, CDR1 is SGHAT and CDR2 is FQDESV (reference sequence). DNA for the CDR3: TGTGCCAGCAGCTTTCGCGGGGGCACCTACGAGCAGTACTTC. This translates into CASSFRGGTYEQYF.

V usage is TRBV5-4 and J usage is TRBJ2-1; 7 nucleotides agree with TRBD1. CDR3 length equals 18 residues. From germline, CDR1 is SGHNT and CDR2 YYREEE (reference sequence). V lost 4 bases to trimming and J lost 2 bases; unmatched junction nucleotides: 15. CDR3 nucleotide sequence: TGTGCCAGCAGCCTCCGGGACAGTAGAAAATACCCCTACAATGAGCAGTTCTTC. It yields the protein CASSLRDSRKYPYNEQFF.

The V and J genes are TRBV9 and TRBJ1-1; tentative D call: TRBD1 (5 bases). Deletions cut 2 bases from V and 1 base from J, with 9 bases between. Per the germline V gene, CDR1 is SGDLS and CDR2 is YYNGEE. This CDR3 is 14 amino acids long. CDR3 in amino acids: CASSVQGSNTEAFF. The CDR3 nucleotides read TGTGCCAGCAGCGTCCAGGGTTCGAACACTGAAGCTTTCTTT. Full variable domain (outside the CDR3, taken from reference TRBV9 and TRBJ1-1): DSGVTQTPKHLITATGQRVTLRCSPRSGDLSVYWYQQSLDQGLQFLIQYYNGEERAKGNILERFSAQQFPDLHSELNLSSLELGDSALYFCASSVQGSNTEAFFGQGTRLTVV.

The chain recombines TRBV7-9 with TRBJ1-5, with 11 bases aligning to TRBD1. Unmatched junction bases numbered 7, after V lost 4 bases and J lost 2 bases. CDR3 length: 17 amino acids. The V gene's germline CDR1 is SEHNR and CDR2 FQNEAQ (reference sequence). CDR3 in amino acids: CASSWGQGEEGNQPQHF. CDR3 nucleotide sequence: TGTGCCAGCAGCTGGGGACAGGGGGAAGAGGGCAATCAGCCCCAGCATTTT.

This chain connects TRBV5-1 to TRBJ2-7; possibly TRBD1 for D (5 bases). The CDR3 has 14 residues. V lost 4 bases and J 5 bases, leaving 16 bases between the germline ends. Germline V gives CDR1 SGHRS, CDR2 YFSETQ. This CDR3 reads CASSPGQGIHEQYF. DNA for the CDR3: TGCGCCAGCAGCCCAGGGCAGGGTATCCACGAGCAGTACTTC.

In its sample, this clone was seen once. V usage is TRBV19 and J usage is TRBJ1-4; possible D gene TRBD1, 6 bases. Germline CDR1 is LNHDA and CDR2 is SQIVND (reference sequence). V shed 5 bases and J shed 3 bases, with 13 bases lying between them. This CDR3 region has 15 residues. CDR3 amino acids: CASSPQDSPNEKLFF. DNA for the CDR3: TGTGCCAGTAGTCCCCAGGACAGCCCTAATGAAAAACTGTTTTTT. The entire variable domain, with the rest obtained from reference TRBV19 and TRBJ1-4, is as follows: DGGITQSPKYLFRKEGQNVTLSCEQNLNHDAMYWYRQDPGQGLRLIYYSQIVNDFQKGDIAEGYSVSREKKESFPLTVTSAQKNPTAFYLCASSPQDSPNEKLFFGSGTQLSVL.

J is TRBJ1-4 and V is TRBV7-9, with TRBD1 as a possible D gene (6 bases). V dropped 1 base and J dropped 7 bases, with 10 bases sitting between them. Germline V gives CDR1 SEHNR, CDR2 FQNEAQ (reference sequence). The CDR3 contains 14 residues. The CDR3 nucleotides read TGTGCCAGCAGCTTAGGAACGGACAGTGAAAAACTGTTTTTT. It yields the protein CASSLGTDSEKLFF.

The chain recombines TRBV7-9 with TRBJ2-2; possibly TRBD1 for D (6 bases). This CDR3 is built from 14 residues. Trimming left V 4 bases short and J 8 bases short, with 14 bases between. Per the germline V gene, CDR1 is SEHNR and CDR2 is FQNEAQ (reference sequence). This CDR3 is CASSWDTITGELFF. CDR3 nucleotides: TGTGCCAGCAGCTGGGACACCATTACGGGGGAGCTGTTTTTT.

The CDR3 DNA reads TGTGCCAGCAGCCGGGGCGGGGCCAACACAGATACGCAGTATTTT. Translation gives CASSRGGANTDTQYF. The chain is built from TRBV7-9 and TRBJ2-3, with D possibly matching TRBD2 (6 bases). Germline-derived CDR1 and CDR2 are SEHNR and FQNEAQ (reference sequence). This CDR3 is built from 15 residues. Trimming left V 5 bases short and J 2 bases short, with 14 bases between.

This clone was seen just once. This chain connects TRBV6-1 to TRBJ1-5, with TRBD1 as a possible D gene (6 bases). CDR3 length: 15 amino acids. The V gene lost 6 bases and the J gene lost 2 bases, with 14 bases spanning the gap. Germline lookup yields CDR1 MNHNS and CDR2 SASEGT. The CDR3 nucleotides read TGTGCCAGCAGACCCACAGGGTTCGGCAATCAGCCCCAGCATTTT. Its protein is CASRPTGFGNQPQHF.

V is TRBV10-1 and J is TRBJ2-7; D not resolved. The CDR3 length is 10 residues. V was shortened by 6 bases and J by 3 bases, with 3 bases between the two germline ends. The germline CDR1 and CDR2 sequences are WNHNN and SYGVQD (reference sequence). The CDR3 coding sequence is TGCGCCAGCAGCAACTACGAGCAGTACTTC. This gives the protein CASSNYEQYF.

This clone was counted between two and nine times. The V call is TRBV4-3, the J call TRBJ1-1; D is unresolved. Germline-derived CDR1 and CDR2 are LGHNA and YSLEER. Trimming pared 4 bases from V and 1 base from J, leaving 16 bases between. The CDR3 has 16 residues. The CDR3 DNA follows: TGCGCCAGCAGCCCCGCCGCGGTTACTTGGAACACTGAAGCTTTCTTT. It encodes CASSPAAVTWNTEAFF.

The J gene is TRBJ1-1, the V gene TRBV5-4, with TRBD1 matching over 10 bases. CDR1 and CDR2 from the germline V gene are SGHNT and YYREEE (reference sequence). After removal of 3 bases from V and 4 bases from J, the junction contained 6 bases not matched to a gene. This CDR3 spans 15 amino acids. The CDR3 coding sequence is TGTGCCAGCAGCTCAGACAGGGGGCGAATCACTGAAGCTTTCTTT. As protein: CASSSDRGRITEAFF.

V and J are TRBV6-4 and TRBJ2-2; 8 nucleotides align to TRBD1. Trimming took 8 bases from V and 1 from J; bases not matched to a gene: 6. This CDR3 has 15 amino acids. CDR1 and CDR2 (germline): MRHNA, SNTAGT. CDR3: CASAPGTGNTGELFF. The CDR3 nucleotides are TGTGCCAGCGCACCGGGGACAGGGAACACCGGGGAGCTGTTTTTT.

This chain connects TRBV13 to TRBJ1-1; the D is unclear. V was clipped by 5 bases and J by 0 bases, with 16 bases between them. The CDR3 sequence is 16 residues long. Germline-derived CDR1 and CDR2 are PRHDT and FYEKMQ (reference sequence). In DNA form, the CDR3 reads TGTGCCAGCAGCCCCCAGACGAAGGAGATGAACACTGAAGCTTTCTTT. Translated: CASSPQTKEMNTEAFF.

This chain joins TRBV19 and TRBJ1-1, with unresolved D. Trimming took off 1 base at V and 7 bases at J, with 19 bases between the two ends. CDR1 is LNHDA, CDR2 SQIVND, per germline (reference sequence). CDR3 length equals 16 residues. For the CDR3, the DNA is TGTGCCAGTAGTATAGTACGGGGTGTCGGCAGCAATGAAGCTTTCTTT. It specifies CASSIVRGVGSNEAFF.

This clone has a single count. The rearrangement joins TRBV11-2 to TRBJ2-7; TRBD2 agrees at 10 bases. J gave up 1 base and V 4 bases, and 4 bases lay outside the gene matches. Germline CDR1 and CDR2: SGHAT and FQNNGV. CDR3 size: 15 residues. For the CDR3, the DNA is TGTGCCAGCAGCTCCGGGACTAGCGCGTCCTACGAGCAGTACTTC. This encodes CASSSGTSASYEQYF. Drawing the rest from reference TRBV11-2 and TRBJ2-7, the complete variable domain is EAGVAQSPRYKIIEKRQSVAFWCNPISGHATLYWYQQILGQGPKLLIQFQNNGVVDDSQLPKDRFSAERLKGVDSTLKIQPAKLEDSAVYLCASSSGTSASYEQYFGPGTRLTVT.

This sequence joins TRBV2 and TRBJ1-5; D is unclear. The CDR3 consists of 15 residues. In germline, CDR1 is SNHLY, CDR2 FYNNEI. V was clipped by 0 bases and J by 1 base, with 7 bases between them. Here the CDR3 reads CASSEANWSNQPQHF. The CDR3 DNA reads TGTGCCAGCAGTGAAGCGAACTGGAGCAATCAGCCCCAGCATTTT.

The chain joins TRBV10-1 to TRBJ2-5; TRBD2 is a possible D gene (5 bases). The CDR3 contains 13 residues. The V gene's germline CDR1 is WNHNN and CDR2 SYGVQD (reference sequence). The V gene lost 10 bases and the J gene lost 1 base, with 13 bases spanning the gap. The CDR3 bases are TGCGCCACCACCGGAGGCTTCCAAGAGACCCAGTACTTC. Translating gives CATTGGFQETQYF.